This is a list of T cell receptor beta chains from one sample in a study of cytomegalovirus exposure and HLA in healthy donors. Clones were read by immunoSEQ multiplex PCR, and TCRdb kept only the in-frame ones, dropping some. Counted here are 150,000 to 200,000 clones, around 83% occurring once; the ten biggest clones make up 1.5% to 2%. The sample taken for sequencing was PBMCs. These receptors all come from a woman aged 18-29 years in good health and CMV-seronegative. Both conserved end residues are part of each CDR3.

j_call | v_call | cdr3_length | cdr3_aa
TRBJ2-7 | TRBV5-6 | 15 | CASSLELAGGYEQYF
TRBJ1-6 | TRBV6-1 | 14 | CASRVTGGNSPLHF
TRBJ1-1 | TRBV5-1 | 14 | CASSLAGMNTEAFF
TRBJ2-3 | TRBV11-2 | 18 | CASSPRVIGRGRTDTQYF
TRBJ1-4 | TRBV4-3 | 15 | CASSQDWLSGEKLFF
TRBJ2-5 | TRBV27 | 14 | CASSLDRGQETQYF
TRBJ1-2 | TRBV6-5 | 14 | CASSYSRGGYGYTF
TRBJ2-1 | TRBV5-1 | 16 | CASSFQGTSGFNEQFF
TRBJ2-7 | TRBV7-2 | 13 | CASSYLSSYEQYF
TRBJ2-1 | TRBV5-8 | 15 | CASSRGLAGVNEQFF
TRBJ2-3 | TRBV7-2 | 16 | CASAGTGTGDTDTQYF
TRBJ2-2 | TRBV18 | 19 | CASSPPGQGAPRNTGELFF
TRBJ2-2 | TRBV19 | 14 | CASSSQGDVGELFF
TRBJ2-2 | TRBV10-3 | 17 | CAISESVAVLNTGELFF
TRBJ1-1 | TRBV19 | 13 | CASRDRPNTEAFF
TRBJ2-1 | TRBV29-1 | 12 | CSCRGTSIEQFF
TRBJ1-1 | TRBV30 | 14 | CAWSVSSEMTEAFF
TRBJ1-2 | TRBV7-2 | 15 | CASSFQGAMNHGYTF
TRBJ2-2 | TRBV2 | 17 | CASSDVLAGQNTGELFF
TRBJ2-5 | TRBV27 | 14 | CASSFNGMGRTQYF
TRBJ1-2 | TRBV28 | 14 | CASSSSGHSSGYTF
TRBJ1-2 | TRBV7-2 | 15 | CASSLAPDSYYGYTF
TRBJ2-3 | TRBV4-3 | 15 | CASSQDAKGLDTQYF
TRBJ2-7 | TRBV20-1 | 11 | CSLQGVAGQYF
TRBJ2-6 | TRBV7-9 | 15 | CASSLDISGANVLTF
TRBJ2-3 | TRBV7-9 | 15 | CASSFFTVEHRTQYF
TRBJ2-5 | TRBV30 | 15 | CAWSRQGVVSKTQYF
TRBJ2-5 | TRBV30 | 13 | CAWSGRGQETQYF
TRBJ2-1 | TRBV27 | 14 | CASTQSGSPNEQFF
TRBJ2-1 | TRBV10-1 | 16 | CASSRSPGQGQYEQFF
. | TRBV2 | 14 | CASSAQGSAYEQYF
TRBJ1-2 | TRBV5-4 | 15 | CASSVTGRGNYGYTF
TRBJ2-3 | TRBV19 | 16 | CASSILLGRGPDTQYF
TRBJ2-1 | TRBV4-3 | 15 | CASSQDLEALSEQFF
TRBJ1-3 | TRBV7-9 | 13 | CASSPSGGNTIYF
TRBJ2-1 | TRBV7-9 | 14 | CASSSTASYNEQFF
TRBJ2-1 | TRBV19 | 16 | CASTPRRERDRNEQFF
TRBJ2-2 | TRBV11-3 | 14 | CASSLEFRQGQLFF
TRBJ2-6 | TRBV6-1 | 17 | CASSEALLRSGANVLTF
TRBJ2-5 | TRBV21-1 | 15 | CASSVSGQYQETQYF
TRBJ2-5 | TRBV11-3 | 18 | CASSLGSEGLAGGETQYF
TRBJ2-5 | TRBV19 | 15 | CASSPRVLPQETQYF
TRBJ2-1 | TRBV6-6 | 13 | CASSLGLVGEQFF
TRBJ2-7 | TRBV19 | 14 | CASKARQGAVEQYF
TRBJ1-2 | TRBV11-2 | 17 | CASSHPLPGTGAGGYTF
TRBJ2-2 | TRBV5-5 | 18 | CASSGWTIRNRGTGELFF
TRBJ2-1 | TRBV7-2 | 14 | CASSMGAVGNEQFF